This T cell receptor (beta chain) was documented in a study of T cells after yellow fever vaccination. The CDR3 has 13 residues. Germline lookup yields CDR1 WNHNN and CDR2 SYGVQD (reference sequence). Trimming took off 4 bases at V and 1 base at J, with 6 bases between the two ends. TCR cDNA was made by 5'RACE template switching, adding a universal primer site and UMIs. MiXCR was run by TCRdb on the 5' RACE reads, yielding one entry per CDR3 protein. The data hold 550,000 to 750,000 distinct CDR3 sequences, with roughly 13% observed a single time. The origin of this receptor is a man younger than 40 who received the YFV17D yellow fever vaccine. V usage is TRBV10-1 and J usage is TRBJ2-3; D gene uncertain. This material consisted of PBMCs, taken on the day of the yellow fever booster vaccination. The CDR3 DNA reads as TGCGCCAGCAGTGTGACTCGCACAGATACGCAGTATTTT. This sequence encodes CASSVTRTDTQYF.